Below are 29 T cell receptor beta chains sequenced from a single sample in a study of T cell repertoires in cytomegalovirus infection. TCRdb itself ran the reads through MiXCR, one entry per CDR3 protein. Among 650,000 to 900,000 distinct CDR3 sequences listed, about 33% were seen once. These receptors are not linked to any known antigen. Sample: cultured CD8+ T cells from PBMCs, taken from culture after CMV antigen stimulation. These receptors all come from a human donor in good health (CMV status not recorded). Some clones in this sample may be carry-over from other donors' samples.

This clonotype was picked up a small number of times. The chain has TRBV10-3 and TRBJ2-6; D is unclear. CDR3 size: 18 residues. V lost 3 bases and J 2 bases, leaving 17 bases between the germline ends. The germline V gene has CDR1 ENHRY and CDR2 SYGVKD. CDR3: CAISDLGIGLAGANVLTF. DNA for the CDR3: TGTGCCATCAGTGACCTCGGAATAGGGCTGGCTGGGGCCAACGTCCTGACTTTC.

The table lists this clonotype with a few counts. The chain employs TRBV12-5 and TRBJ1-2, with D hard to call. V lost 7 bases to trimming and J lost 8 bases, with 11 bases between them. Germline V gene lookup returns CDR1 LGHNT and CDR2 FRNRAP. This CDR3 has 11 residues. CDR3 in amino acids: CASDTLRGYTF. The CDR3 coding sequence is TGTGCTAGTGATACTCTACGCGGCTACACCTTC.

Only a few counts were recorded for this clonotype. This chain joins TRBV4-2 and TRBJ2-4, with 7 bases aligning to TRBD1. Germline assignment: CDR1 LGHNA and CDR2 YNFKEQ. Losses at the gene ends were 0 bases for V and 6 bases for J; bases not matched to a gene: 11. The CDR3 contains 17 residues. The CDR3 nucleotides read TGTGCCAGCAGCCAAGACCTTACAGGGGTTCGGGGAAACATTCAGTACTTC. Amino acid sequence: CASSQDLTGVRGNIQYF.

In this sample, this clonotype turned up a few times. This chain connects TRBV5-4 to TRBJ1-3; D remains unclear. The germline V and J ends were trimmed by 3 bases and 0 bases, with 10 bases remaining between them. The CDR3 is 15 residues long. CDR1 and CDR2 from the germline V gene are SGHNT and YYREEE (reference sequence). In DNA form, the CDR3 reads TGTGCCAGCAGCTACGACGGAAACTCTGGAAACACCATATATTTT. Translated, it gives CASSYDGNSGNTIYF.

There are a few counts of this clonotype. The V gene is TRBV7-6, the J gene TRBJ2-2; 9 bases are shared with TRBD2. Trimming took 4 bases from V and 4 from J; bases not matched to a gene: 7. Germline V gene sequence: CDR1 SGHVS, CDR2 FNYEAQ. This CDR3 is 16 amino acids long. As DNA, the CDR3 is TGTGCCAGCAGCTACCGGACTAGCGCGGGCACCGGGGAGCTGTTTTTT. Its translation: CASSYRTSAGTGELFF.

V is TRBV6-7 and J is TRBJ1-2, with D possibly being TRBD1 (6 bases). TRBV6-7 carries the ORF label, with uncertain function. Between the trimmed V and J ends, which lost 0 bases and 4 bases, there was a span of 15 bases. The CDR3 sequence is 16 residues long. CDR3 bases: TGTGCCAGCAGTTACTCCGACAGGTCTACTTGCTATGGCTACACCTTC. It specifies CASSYSDRSTCYGYTF.

The chain couples TRBV20-1 to TRBJ1-2, with TRBD1 as a possible D gene (6 bases). This CDR3 contains 13 residues. Looked up from germline, CDR1 is DFQATT and CDR2 is SNEGSKA (reference sequence). V was pared by 3 bases and J by 4 bases, with 12 bases between. CDR3 nucleotide sequence: TGCAGTGCTAGTATCGGGGGCCCCTATGGCTACACCTTC. Translation gives CSASIGGPYGYTF.

This clonotype was seen more than once but under ten times. The chain links TRBV10-3 to TRBJ2-3, with D hard to call. The germline gives CDR1 ENHRY, CDR2 SYGVKD. The V and J ends lost 10 bases and 5 bases respectively, with 7 bases between them. This CDR3 has 10 amino acids. CDR3 loop: CATYEDTQYF. DNA of the CDR3: TGTGCCACCTACGAAGATACGCAGTATTTT.

The chain links TRBV19 to TRBJ2-1; D is possibly TRBD2 (6 bases). Trimming stripped 1 base from V and 2 bases from J, with 21 bases between. CDR1 LNHDA and CDR2 SQIVND come from the germline V gene (reference sequence). The CDR3 is 19 amino acids. CDR3 residues: CASSIGSNGGYETYNEQFF. DNA of the CDR3: TGTGCCAGTAGTATAGGGAGTAATGGGGGGTACGAAACCTACAATGAGCAGTTCTTC.

This clonotype turned up a few times. V and J are TRBV6-5 and TRBJ2-2; no firm D call. The V end lost 2 bases, the J end lost 6 bases, and 4 bases lay between the germline ends. Per germline, CDR1 MNHEY and CDR2 SVGAGI. This CDR3 is built from 12 residues. CDR3 sequence (DNA): TGTGCCAGCAGTTACAGGCCCGGGGAGCTGTTTTTT. It codes for CASSYRPGELFF.

V usage is TRBV10-3 and J usage is TRBJ1-2; 8 positions agree with TRBD1. The CDR3 contains 15 residues. Trimming at V came to 0 bases and at J to 6 bases, leaving 6 bases not matched to a gene. Germline lookup yields CDR1 ENHRY and CDR2 SYGVKD. The CDR3 DNA sequence: TGTGCCATCAGTGAGTCCTGGGGGACAGGTCATGGCTACACCTTC. It encodes CAISESWGTGHGYTF.

This clonotype was seen repeatedly, ten times or more. The junction departs from germline at one end; a sequencing error may be responsible. The chain carries TRBV7-9 and TRBJ1-1, with 7 bases identical to TRBD1. Germline loops: CDR1 SEHNR, CDR2 FQNEAQ (reference sequence). The CDR3 loop spans 16 amino acids. CDR3 sequence reads: CASSSKSTGSNPEAFF. CDR3 bases: TGTGCCAGCAGCTCTAAATCGACAGGGTCGAACCCTGAAGCTTTCTTT.

This clonotype was seen a handful of times. Written as DNA, the CDR3 is TGTGCCAGCAGCCCCGGTGGGGGGACTCCAACCTACGAGCAGTACTTC. Its translation is CASSPGGGTPTYEQYF. The J gene is TRBJ2-7, the V gene TRBV7-9, with D possibly being TRBD2 (6 bases). Germline lookup yields CDR1 SEHNR and CDR2 FQNEAQ (reference sequence). The CDR3 loop spans 16 amino acids. Deletions cut 5 bases from V and 2 bases from J, with 19 bases between.

The chain joins TRBV12-3 or TRBV12-4 to TRBJ2-1, with TRBD1 matching 8 bases. The CDR3 is 15 residues long. The V and J ends lost 2 bases and 5 bases, in that order; junction bases with no gene match: 5. The CDR3 DNA sequence: TGTGCCAGCAGTTTAATGGGGACAGGCAACAATGAGCAGTTCTTC. Its protein product is CASSLMGTGNNEQFF.

The rearrangement links TRBV9 to TRBJ2-7; D might be TRBD2 (6 bases). Germline lookup yields CDR1 SGDLS and CDR2 YYNGEE. Trimming stripped 0 bases from V and 0 bases from J, with 13 bases between. CDR3 length: 16 residues. CDR3 nucleotides: TGTGCCAGCAGCGTAGCCCGGGACTCCGGCTCCTACGAGCAGTACTTC. This sequence encodes CASSVARDSGSYEQYF.

A few counts support this clonotype. The chain combines TRBV6-1 with TRBJ2-3, with 8 bases identical to TRBD2. The ends lost 9 bases at V and 0 bases at J; junction bases unmatched: 5. The CDR3 length is 14 residues. Germline V lookup: CDR1 MNHNS, CDR2 SASEGT. The CDR3 nucleotides are TGTGCCAGTGGACTAGCCTCTAGCACAGATACGCAGTATTTT. This translates into CASGLASSTDTQYF.

The V and J genes are TRBV20-1 and TRBJ1-5; TRBD1 might be the D (6 bases). The CDR3 is made up of 15 amino acids. Germline loops: CDR1 DFQATT, CDR2 SNEGSKA (reference sequence). The V end was cut by 0 bases, the J end by 0 bases, with 9 bases between. The CDR3 sequence is CSARDRQDSNQPQHF. CDR3 DNA: TGCAGTGCTAGAGATCGACAGGATAGCAATCAGCCCCAGCATTTT.

The chain recombines TRBV27 with TRBJ2-3; 13 positions match TRBD2. Germline V gene sequence: CDR1 MNHEY, CDR2 SMNVEV (reference sequence). Trimming at V came to 3 bases and at J to 2 bases, leaving 8 bases not matched to a gene. The CDR3 runs 18 residues. The CDR3 coding sequence is TGTGCCAGCAGTTTCCGCGGACTAGCGGGGGTTATCACAGATACGCAGTATTTT. Residues: CASSFRGLAGVITDTQYF.

The rearrangement links TRBV6-1 to TRBJ1-1; D perhaps matches TRBD1 (5 bases). This CDR3 is built from 17 residues. Trimming removed 0 bases at V and 2 bases at J, with 16 bases between. Germline CDR1 and CDR2: MNHNS and SASEGT. For the CDR3, the DNA is TGTGCCAGCAGTGAAGCAGACAGTTTCCATTTAAACACTGAAGCTTTCTTT. It specifies CASSEADSFHLNTEAFF.

V and J are TRBV4-1 and TRBJ1-3, with 7 positions matching TRBD1. CDR3 length equals 14 residues. Germline V gives CDR1 MGHRA, CDR2 YSYEKL. Trimming cost V 3 bases and J 3 bases; bases outside gene matches: 2. CDR3 residues: CASSQTGYGNTIYF. The CDR3 DNA reads as TGCGCCAGCAGCCAGACAGGGTATGGAAACACCATATATTTT.

The rearrangement uses TRBV7-6 and TRBJ2-4; 10 bases match TRBD2. Looked up from germline, CDR1 is SGHVS and CDR2 is FNYEAQ. This CDR3 is built from 16 residues. The V and J ends lost 5 bases and 5 bases, in that order; junction bases with no gene match: 9. This CDR3 reads CASSPGLAALENIQYF. The CDR3, as DNA: TGTGCCAGCAGCCCCGGACTAGCGGCGTTGGAAAACATTCAGTACTTC.

This CDR3 reads CASSLALTGELEAFF. As DNA, the CDR3 is TGTGCCAGCAGCTTAGCGCTAACAGGGGAACTTGAAGCTTTCTTT. The J gene is TRBJ1-1, the V gene TRBV7-9, with 7 bases lining up with TRBD1. The V gene end was trimmed by 0 bases and the J gene end by 7 bases; junction bases not matched to a gene: 8. Germline V gene lookup returns CDR1 SEHNR and CDR2 FQNEAQ (reference sequence). CDR3 length: 15 residues.

This clonotype was detected ten times or more. The chain joins TRBV7-2 to TRBJ1-2; 7 bases match TRBD1. Germline trimming cut 8 bases from V and 6 bases from J; bases unmatched to any gene: 21. The CDR3 runs to 17 residues. Germline-derived CDR1 and CDR2 are SGHTA and FQGNSA. The CDR3 bases are TGTGCCAGCCACAAAAGGACAGGACCGGCCGAGGCGGATGGCTACACCTTC. It encodes CASHKRTGPAEADGYTF.

This clonotype was counted a few times. The chain recombines TRBV12-3 or TRBV12-4 with TRBJ2-2; D perhaps matches TRBD1 (6 bases). The V gene lost 3 bases and the J gene lost 2 bases, with 16 bases spanning the gap. The CDR3 length is 17 residues. The CDR3, as DNA: TGTGCCAGCAGTTTTCGGAATAGGGGACATAACACCGGGGAGCTGTTTTTT. It is translated as CASSFRNRGHNTGELFF.

The table lists this clonotype with a few counts. The chain joins TRBV14 to TRBJ2-3; TRBD1 agrees at 8 bases. CDR3 size: 16 residues. J gave up 0 bases and V 3 bases, and 5 bases lay outside the gene matches. CDR1 SGHDN and CDR2 FVKESK come from the germline V gene. The CDR3 loop is CASSHLTGDSTDTQYF. CDR3 DNA sequence: TGTGCCAGCAGCCACCTGACAGGGGATAGCACAGATACGCAGTATTTT.

The J gene is TRBJ2-3, the V gene TRBV19; D possibly corresponds to TRBD1 (5 bases). V was clipped by 8 bases and J by 4 bases, with 13 bases between them. The CDR3 extends over 13 amino acids. Germline values: CDR1 LNHDA, CDR2 SQIVND (reference sequence). This CDR3 is CASQEDNSDTQYF. DNA of the CDR3: TGTGCCAGTCAAGAGGACAACTCAGATACGCAGTATTTT.

The gene calls are TRBV15 and TRBJ1-1, with 7 nucleotides matching TRBD1. V shed 5 bases, J shed 1 base, and the junction held 7 bases outside the gene matches. The CDR3 has 15 residues. Per germline, CDR1 LNHNV and CDR2 YYDKDF (reference sequence). CDR3 in DNA: TGTGCCACCAGCTCCCGAAGACAGGGGAACACTGAAGCTTTCTTT. Its protein is CATSSRRQGNTEAFF.

This clonotype was counted only a few times. The chain joins TRBV6-2 or TRBV6-3 to TRBJ2-7, with a weak D call TRBD1 (5 bases). Germline V gene data show CDR1 as MNHEY and CDR2 as SVGEGT. This CDR3 comprises 17 residues. The germline V and J ends were trimmed by 2 bases and 2 bases, with 19 bases remaining between them. The CDR3 loop reads CASSYQTSLQGTYEQYV. CDR3 nucleotides: TGTGCCAGCAGTTACCAGACGTCATTGCAGGGAACCTACGAGCAGTACGTC.

The V and J genes are TRBV6-5 and TRBJ1-2; D gene uncertain. The CDR3 extends over 17 amino acids. Germline CDR1 MNHEY, CDR2 SVGAGI. V was cut by 5 bases and J by 2 bases, with 21 bases left in between. DNA of the CDR3: TGTGCCAGCAGTCGGTCTAGCTACAGTGACGCCAACTATGGCTACACCTTC. It codes for CASSRSSYSDANYGYTF.